This T cell receptor (beta chain) was observed in a study of regulatory T cells in long-lasting Graves disease. Study overall: Graves' disease counted as persistent after over 5 years of antithyroid drugs with positive TSH receptor antibodies.

Trimming cost V 5 bases and J 2 bases, with 13 bases left between them. The CDR3 covers 15 residues. Germline-derived CDR1 and CDR2 are MDHEN and SYDVKM. Many counts were recorded for this clonotype. Its target is unknown. This sample's time point: persistent/refractory GD, antithyroid drugs over 5 years with positive TRAb. Making the TCR library involved RNA that had been extracted from PBMCs. The patient group derived from an endocrinology department in Xi'an, China. Building of the TCR beta libraries involved iRepertoire HTBI primers and Arm-PCR of CDR3 regions. From the multiplex PCR reads, TCRdb called clonotypes with MiXCR, one entry per CDR3 protein. This table holds 700,000 or so distinct CDR3 sequences, about 32% found once. Broader study findings: It was possible that the small sample size reduced accuracy. Patients whose Graves' disease persisted exhibited lower TCR diversity than those newly diagnosed.

The sequence came from a female donor with Graves disease. The J gene is TRBJ1-5, the V gene TRBV28; tentatively, D is TRBD1 (5 bases). The sequenced sample was peripheral blood mononuclear cells (PBMCs), obtained when the disease was refractory, from a patient treated with antithyroid drugs. CDR3 protein: CASSPPGAGNQPQHF. CDR3 DNA sequence: TGTGCCAGCAGTCCCCCCGGGGCTGGCAATCAGCCCCAGCATTTT.